The rows below give T cell receptor beta chains drawn from one sample of a study of CD8+ T cells in alopecia areata. Assay: immunoSEQ multiplex PCR; the TCRdb copy retains only in-frame clones and omits some. The table records 160,000 or so clones, less than 75% of them present only once. Sequencing used CD4+ T cells sorted from blood, obtained at approximately week 61, from a patient treated with tofacitinib. These receptors came from a human donor with alopecia areata. Each CDR3 is given with its conserved first and last residue. The D gene is left open where the match is weak. For some rows the clone size is stated as once, few or many, or as a class when expanded; others skip it.

>TRBJ1-2|TRBV5-1|few|NA
CASSLSARDRYGYTF
TGCGCCAGCAGCTTGTCGGCCAGGGATCGCTATGGCTACACCTTC
>TRBJ2-3|TRBV28|NA|NA
CASSLWGSDTQYF
TGTGCCAGCAGTTTATGGGGTTCAGATACGCAGTATTTT
>TRBJ2-6|TRBV7-9|few|NA
CASSPGGANVLTF
TGTGCCAGCAGCCCGGGTGGGGCCAACGTCCTGACTTTC
>TRBJ2-7|TRBV6-5|NA|NA
CASSPGRAYEQYF
TGTGCCAGCAGTCCAGGCCGGGCCTACGAGCAGTACTTC
>TRBJ2-4|TRBV29-1|few|NA
CSVAGDGAKNIQYF
TGCAGCGTTGCAGGGGACGGAGCCAAAAACATTCAGTACTTC
>TRBJ2-5|TRBV30|NA|NA
CAWSVSETQYF
TGTGCCTGGAGTGTTTCAGAGACCCAGTACTTC
>TRBJ1-5|TRBV4-1|few|NA
CASSQAGEQPQHF
TGCGCCAGCAGCCAAGCAGGGGAGCAGCCCCAGCATTTT
>TRBJ1-5|TRBV5-5|NA|NA
CASSYQTGTHQPQHF
TGTGCCAGCAGCTACCAGACAGGTACACATCAGCCCCAGCATTTT
>TRBJ2-2|TRBV7-6|NA|NA
CASRIDQNTGELFF
TGTGCCAGCAGGATAGACCAGAACACCGGGGAGCTGTTTTTT
>TRBJ1-2|TRBV6-1|few|NA
CASSSDRTNYGYTF
TGTGCCAGCAGTTCCGACAGAACTAACTATGGCTACACCTTC
>TRBJ2-4|TRBV6-1|NA|NA
CASSEPPGSKNIQYF
TGTGCCAGCAGTGAACCCCCAGGCTCCAAAAACATTCAGTACTTC
>TRBJ1-2|TRBV9|NA|NA
CASSVDGTPLTNYGYTF
TGTGCCAGCAGCGTAGACGGAACACCTTTAACTAACTATGGCTACACCTTC
>TRBJ1-2|TRBV29-1|few|NA
CSVDPRGVDGYTF
TGCAGCGTTGATCCCAGGGGAGTTGATGGCTACACCTTC
>TRBJ2-5|TRBV19|NA|NA
CASSSPAGVVTQYF
TGTGCCAGTAGTTCCCCGGCAGGGGTGGTGACCCAGTACTTC
>TRBJ2-5|TRBV7-6|few|NA
CASSRSGFRETQYF
TGTGCCAGCAGTCGGTCGGGGTTCCGAGAGACCCAGTACTTC
>TRBJ1-1|TRBV30|few|NA
CAWSVPGGRAFF
TGTGCCTGGAGTGTACCCGGGGGGCGAGCTTTCTTT
>TRBJ2-7|TRBV29-1|NA|NA
CSVVTVYEQYF
TGCAGCGTTGTGACGGTCTACGAGCAGTACTTC
>TRBJ2-1|TRBV7-9|few|NA
CASSHRSRDLSYNEQFF
TGTGCCAGCAGCCACCGATCCAGGGACCTCTCCTACAATGAGCAGTTCTTC
>TRBJ2-5|TRBV6-1|few|TRBD2
CASSPGTSGGETQYF
TGTGCCAGCAGTCCCGGGACTAGCGGGGGAGAGACCCAGTACTTC
>TRBJ2-1|TRBV29-1|NA|TRBD2
CSVEYRVLAGGGNEQFF
TGCAGCGTTGAATACCGGGTACTAGCGGGGGGAGGGAATGAGCAGTTCTTC
>TRBJ2-5|TRBV19|medium-sized|NA
CASTQTPGETQYF
TGTGCCAGTACTCAGACCCCGGGTGAGACCCAGTACTTC
>TRBJ2-5|TRBV5-1|NA|NA
CASSSTTETQYF
TGCGCCAGCAGCTCGACAACCGAGACCCAGTACTTC
>TRBJ1-5|TRBV7-9|NA|NA
CASSGGLSNQPQHF
TGTGCCAGCTCGGGGGGGCTTAGCAATCAGCCCCAGCATTTT
>TRBJ1-1|TRBV18|NA|NA
CASSPTARRAANTEAFF
TGTGCCAGCTCACCAACGGCCCGCAGGGCAGCGAACACTGAAGCTTTCTTT
>TRBJ2-5|TRBV5-6|NA|NA
CASSLEVGGTQETQYF
TGTGCCAGCAGCTTGGAAGTGGGCGGGACCCAAGAGACCCAGTACTTC
>TRBJ2-7|TRBV5-6|NA|TRBD2
CASSLLLAGYEQYF
TGTGCCAGCAGCTTGTTGCTAGCGGGTTACGAGCAGTACTTC
>TRBJ1-6|TRBV7-2|NA|TRBD1
CATRGQTNSPLHF
TGTGCCACCCGGGGACAGACGAATTCACCCCTCCACTTT
>TRBJ1-2|TRBV6-6|NA|NA
CASSVQGYYGYTF
TGTGCCAGCAGTGTACAGGGATATTATGGCTACACCTTC
>TRBJ2-5|TRBV9|NA|TRBD2
CASSASSGGAFETQYF
TGTGCCAGCAGCGCCTCTAGCGGGGGGGCATTTGAGACCCAGTACTTC
>TRBJ2-2|TRBV7-9|few|NA
CASSPTFRTGELFF
TGTGCCAGCAGCCCAACCTTCCGCACCGGGGAGCTGTTTTTT
>TRBJ2-5|TRBV30|NA|NA
CAWSLKGQETQYF
TGTGCCTGGAGTCTGAAAGGGCAAGAGACCCAGTACTTC
>TRBJ1-5|TRBV25-1|few|NA
CASSTAANQPQHF
TGTGCCAGCAGTACGGCAGCCAATCAGCCCCAGCATTTT
>TRBJ2-7|TRBV6-5|NA|NA
CASSLGGEGPYEQYF
TGTGCCAGCAGCCTAGGGGGGGAAGGGCCCTACGAGCAGTACTTC
>TRBJ2-1|TRBV6-1|NA|TRBD2
CASSETSRVYNEQFF
TGTGCCAGCAGTGAGACTAGCAGAGTCTACAATGAGCAGTTCTTC
>TRBJ1-1|TRBV27|NA|NA
CASSLSHMNTEAFF
TGTGCCAGCAGTTTATCCCACATGAACACTGAAGCTTTCTTT
>TRBJ2-7|TRBV25-1|NA|NA
CASSDWGGYEQYF
TGTGCCAGCAGTGACTGGGGAGGATACGAGCAGTACTTC
>TRBJ2-7|TRBV10-3|few|NA
CAISEEDRYSYEQYF
TGTGCCATCAGTGAGGAGGACAGATACTCCTACGAGCAGTACTTC
>TRBJ2-7|TRBV28|NA|TRBD2
CASSSGGTSYEQYF
TGTGCCAGCAGTTCCGGGGGGACCTCCTACGAGCAGTACTTC
>TRBJ2-3|TRBV29-1|few|TRBD2
CSGGLAGGTDTQYF
TGCAGCGGCGGACTAGCGGGAGGCACAGATACGCAGTATTTT
>TRBJ2-7|TRBV15|NA|NA
CATSSLGGAEQYF
TGTGCCACCAGCTCGTTAGGTGGCGCCGAGCAGTACTTC